The entry that follows covers one TCR beta chain sequence. The target of this receptor is not known. Base quality data are lacking; no much larger clone is found one base away. Sequencing took place on an Illumina NovaSeq 6000. cDNA libraries for TCRalpha and TCRbeta were prepared by 5'RACE using constant-segment primers, with sample barcodes and unique molecular identifiers added. Trizol reagent was used to extract RNA from every sample. Amplification of the libraries took two PCR steps, and the second step added a second sample barcode plus Illumina TruSeq adapters. Sequencing of libraries was performed on an Illumina NovaSeq with 2 x 150 bp paired-end reads. The study's processing was this. Reads were demultiplexed and collapsed into UMI-guided consensus sequences with migec v1.2.7. Using mixcr v2.1.11, UMI consensuses were aligned to TRA and TRB V and J templates and then assembled into clonotypes. A clonotype was counted as expanded or contracted only if both edgeR and NoisET called the change significant, with noise models trained on biological replicates. edgeR calls used a false discovery rate-adjusted p below 0.01 and a log2 fold-change threshold of 1. As an exploratory analysis of dynamics, max-normalized trajectories of the 1000 most abundant clonotypes were examined with PCA combined with hierarchical clustering. The CD4 or CD8 phenotype of responding clones was assigned using the separately sequenced CD4+ and CD8+ repertoires. TCRdb reran the public reads through fastp at Q25 and MiXCR, keeping productive beta chains. A single entry per CDR3 protein holds the most common genes and DNA from its merged rows. Clone size and V and J calls follow TCRdb, not the original study. This sample lists over 150,000 distinct CDR3 sequences; roughly 20% were detected once. Together, the top ten hold 3.9% of the sample.

The data belong to a study of T-cell memory formation after mild COVID-19 (dated by TCRdb to the early 2020s). About the full investigation: TCR sequence clusters from the two donors were found to be largely donor specific. In a couple of donors, T-cell clones that expanded and contracted after mild COVID-19 were followed by sequencing TCRalpha and TCRbeta repertoires longitudinally. The cohort was made up of two young adult volunteers, one female and one male, who were previously healthy.

PBMCs were isolated by Ficoll-Paque density gradient centrifugation. CDR1 SEHNR and CDR2 FQNEAQ were looked up in the germline V gene (reference sequence). The CDR3 measures 13 amino acids from cysteine to phenylalanine. This entry keeps only the CDR3 DNA: 39 bases, framed from base 1. V is cut by 5 bases and J by 6 bases, and the space between the germline ends is 11 bases. The investigation overall reported the following: Contracting CD4+ clones appeared mostly in the CM and EM memory subsets, whereas CD8+ clones were enriched in EMRA. Clones contracting from day 15 to 85 had balanced CD4/CD8 phenotypes, while a second wave expanding from day 15 to 37 was biased towards CD4+. The study included only a couple of mild cases, and larger cohorts that include severe cases with pre-infection samples were judged to be necessary. The detection of some responding clones in pre-infection memory suggests that pre-existing cross-reactive memory T cells joined the SARS-CoV-2 response. Whether the second-wave clones peaking on day 37 were SARS-CoV-2 specific was not confirmed.

Sequencing was performed on PBMCs or a T cell subset sorted from them (not recorded which). This clonotype originated in a man between 18 and 35 years old who had mild COVID-19 (a few samples of this study predate the infection). The sample titles of this study are shuffled in the database, so cell type and time point are left out; the donor was told from shared clones. This chain joins TRBV7-9 to TRBJ2-1; no D gene call is confident. The sequence in DNA is TGTGCCAGCAGCCCGGCCCGGGCCAATGAGCAGTTCTTC. Translated, it reads CASSPARANEQFF.